These 12 T cell receptor beta chains were all obtained from the same sample, sequenced in a study of graft-versus-host responses after intestinal transplantation. Here immunoSEQ multiplex PCR was the method, and the copy in TCRdb shows in-frame clones only, minus some. The table has about 93,000 clones, 90% to 95% seen once; the top ten hold about 0.5%. These receptors' antigens are unknown. This specimen was unstimulated CD8+ T cells sorted from spleen or lymph node cells, taken before intestinal transplant. The origin of the receptors is a human donor who received an intestinal transplant.

The chain links TRBV6-1 to TRBJ2-7, with D possibly matching TRBD1 (5 bases). Per the germline V gene, CDR1 is MNHNS and CDR2 is SASEGT. The CDR3 loop spans 14 amino acids. The V and J ends lost 0 bases and 1 base respectively, with 7 bases between them. CDR3 amino acids: CASSEAQASYEQYF. In DNA form, the CDR3 reads TGTGCCAGCAGTGAAGCACAGGCGTCCTACGAGCAGTACTTC.

V gene TRBV19 combines with J gene TRBJ1-5; D gene ambiguous. The CDR3 covers 16 residues. Germline V gene sequence: CDR1 LNHDA, CDR2 SQIVND (reference sequence). Trimming stripped 0 bases from V and 5 bases from J, with 14 bases between. CDR3 bases: TGTGCCAGTAGTATAGATTGGAGTTACACGGATCAGCCCCAGCATTTT. Its translation is CASSIDWSYTDQPQHF. Full variable domain (missing parts from reference TRBV19 and TRBJ1-5): DGGITQSPKYLFRKEGQNVTLSCEQNLNHDAMYWYRQDPGQGLRLIYYSQIVNDFQKGDIAEGYSVSREKKESFPLTVTSAQKNPTAFYLCASSIDWSYTDQPQHFGDGTRLSIL.

The CDR3 DNA reads TGTGCCAGCAGCTTCGACTCGTGGGACAGCCGGGGATCGGAGACCCAGTACTTC. Translated, it gives CASSFDSWDSRGSETQYF. This chain joins TRBV11-2 and TRBJ2-5; 7 nucleotides agree with TRBD1. Germline V CDR1 and CDR2: SGHAT, FQNNGV. Trimming at V came to 3 bases and at J to 5 bases, leaving 18 bases not matched to a gene. The CDR3 contains 18 residues. The variable domain in full, completed from reference TRBV11-2 and TRBJ2-5, reads EAGVAQSPRYKIIEKRQSVAFWCNPISGHATLYWYQQILGQGPKLLIQFQNNGVVDDSQLPKDRFSAERLKGVDSTLKIQPAKLEDSAVYLCASSFDSWDSRGSETQYFGPGTRLLVL.

The gene calls are TRBV7-9 and TRBJ2-1, with TRBD2 matching over 9 bases. The CDR3 has 15 residues. In germline, CDR1 is SEHNR, CDR2 FQNEAQ (reference sequence). The V segment lost 2 bases and the J segment 8 bases; nucleotides outside the gene matches: 7. DNA of the CDR3: TGTGCCAGCAGCTTAAGTACGGGACTAGCCGATGAGCAGTTCTTC. It translates to CASSLSTGLADEQFF.

This chain uses TRBV5-1 with TRBJ2-5; D is perhaps TRBD2 (6 bases). The CDR3 spans 14 residues. Trimming took 0 bases from V and 5 from J, leaving 11 bases between them. The V gene's germline CDR1 is SGHRS and CDR2 YFSETQ. In DNA, the CDR3 is TGCGCCAGCAGCTTGGAGAAAGGGAGGGAGACCCAGTACTTC. Translation: CASSLEKGRETQYF.

The V call is TRBV4-1, the J call TRBJ1-2; TRBD1 is a possible D gene (5 bases). This CDR3 spans 15 amino acids. V lost 0 bases to trimming and J lost 3 bases, with 11 bases between them. Germline V gene data show CDR1 as MGHRA and CDR2 as YSYEKL. CDR3 sequence: CASSQDRQLYYGYTF. The CDR3 bases are TGCGCCAGCAGCCAAGATCGACAGCTTTACTATGGCTACACCTTC.

The V call is TRBV30, the J call TRBJ1-5; tentative D call: TRBD1 (6 bases). V lost 3 bases and J lost 3, with 18 bases in between. The CDR3 length is 16 residues. Looked up from germline, CDR1 is GTSNPN and CDR2 is SVGIG (reference sequence). This chain's CDR3 is CAWRPKTGSFNQPQHF. For the CDR3, the DNA is TGTGCCTGGAGACCTAAGACAGGCAGCTTCAATCAGCCCCAGCATTTT.

The chain links TRBV14 to TRBJ1-1; D is possibly TRBD1 (5 bases). This CDR3 has 13 residues. With 1 base removed from V and 4 bases from J, the gap between germline ends came to 7 bases. Per germline, CDR1 SGHDN and CDR2 FVKESK. CDR3 loop: CASSQVQGTEAFF. The CDR3 DNA reads as TGTGCCAGCAGCCAAGTGCAGGGCACTGAAGCTTTCTTT.

The rearrangement links TRBV5-8 to TRBJ2-2; possible D gene TRBD1, 6 bases. The CDR3 consists of 14 residues. V lost 4 bases to trimming and J lost 2 bases, with 9 bases between them. Germline V gives CDR1 SGHTS, CDR2 YDEGEE. DNA of the CDR3: TGTGCCAGCAGCCTGGGACAAAACACCGGGGAGCTGTTTTTT. Protein product: CASSLGQNTGELFF.

The V and J genes are TRBV6-5 and TRBJ1-5; 7 bases are a match to TRBD1. With 4 bases clipped from V and 9 bases from J, the junction kept 6 bases outside the gene matches. The V gene's germline CDR1 is MNHEY and CDR2 SVGAGI. The length of the CDR3 is 13 residues. The CDR3 protein is CASSSGTARPQHF. CDR3 sequence (DNA): TGTGCCAGCAGTTCCGGGACAGCCCGGCCCCAGCATTTT.

The genes are TRBV7-2 and TRBJ2-1; 12 bases line up with TRBD2. This CDR3 comprises 15 residues. V lost 3 bases, J lost 7 bases, and 4 bases stayed unmatched. Germline CDR1 reads SGHTA; CDR2 reads FQGNSA. The CDR3 bases are TGTGCCAGCAGCTTCGGACTAGCGGGAACAAATGAGCAGTTCTTC. Its protein is CASSFGLAGTNEQFF.

The chain joins TRBV9 to TRBJ2-1; TRBD2 matches 9 bases. This CDR3 comprises 16 residues. Germline V gives CDR1 SGDLS, CDR2 YYNGEE. V lost 0 bases, J lost 2 bases, and 3 bases stayed unmatched. CDR3 bases: TGTGCCAGCAGCGTAGGTGCTAGCGGGACCTACAATGAGCAGTTCTTC. It specifies CASSVGASGTYNEQFF. The full variable domain, its missing parts supplied by reference TRBV9 and TRBJ2-1, is DSGVTQTPKHLITATGQRVTLRCSPRSGDLSVYWYQQSLDQGLQFLIQYYNGEERAKGNILERFSAQQFPDLHSELNLSSLELGDSALYFCASSVGASGTYNEQFFGPGTRLTVL.